This TCR beta chain appears in the sequencing data of a study of T cells in Graves' hyperthyroidism and ophthalmopathy. Study details: Peripheral blood was collected at initial diagnosis, before any treatment.

TCR beta CDR3 regions were amplified from RNA. First-round RT-PCR with HTBI primers amplified the TCR CDR3 region. TCRdb ran MiXCR on the multiplex PCR reads and lists one entry per CDR3 protein. The sample includes roughly 99,000 distinct CDR3 sequences, 15% to 20% seen only once; the top ten take 42%. Regarding the study as a whole: Blood also contained most expanded thyroid clonotypes above 0.001. For ophthalmopathy, model prediction preceded onset by a median about 6.4 months.

Between the trimmed V and J ends, which lost 5 bases and 5 bases, there was a span of 18 bases. CDR1 and CDR2 (germline): SEHNR, FQNEAQ (reference sequence). The length of the CDR3 is 15 residues. In this sample, this clonotype turned up many times. Antigen: not known. The J gene is TRBJ2-5, the V gene TRBV7-9; TRBD2 is a possible D gene (5 bases). This clonotype originated in a woman in her 50s with Graves' hyperthyroidism. Material: blood. The DNA for the CDR3 is TGTGCCAGCAGCCCGGGCGTGAGCGGAAGGGAGACCCAGTACTTC. This translates into CASSPGVSGRETQYF.